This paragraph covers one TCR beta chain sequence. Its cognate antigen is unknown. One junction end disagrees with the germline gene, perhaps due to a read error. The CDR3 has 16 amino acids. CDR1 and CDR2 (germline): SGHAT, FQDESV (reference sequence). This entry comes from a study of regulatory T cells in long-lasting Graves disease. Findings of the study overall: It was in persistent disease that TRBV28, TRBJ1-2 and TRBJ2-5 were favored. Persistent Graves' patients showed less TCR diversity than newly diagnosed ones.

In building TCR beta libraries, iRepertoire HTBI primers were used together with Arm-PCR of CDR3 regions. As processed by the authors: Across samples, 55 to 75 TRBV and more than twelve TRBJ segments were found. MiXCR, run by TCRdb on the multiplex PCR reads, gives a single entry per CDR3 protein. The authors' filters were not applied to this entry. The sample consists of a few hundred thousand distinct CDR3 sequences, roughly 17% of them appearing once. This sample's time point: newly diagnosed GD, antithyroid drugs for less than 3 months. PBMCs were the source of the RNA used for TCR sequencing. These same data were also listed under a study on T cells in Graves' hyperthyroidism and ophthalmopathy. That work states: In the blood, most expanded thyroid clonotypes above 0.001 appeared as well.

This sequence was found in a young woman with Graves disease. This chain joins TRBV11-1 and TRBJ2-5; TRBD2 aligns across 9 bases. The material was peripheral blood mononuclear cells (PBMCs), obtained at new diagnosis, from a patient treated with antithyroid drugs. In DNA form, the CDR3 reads TGCGCCAGCAGCCAAGATGGCGGGGGGGCAGGAGAGACCCAGTACTTC. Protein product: CASSQDGGGAGETQYF.